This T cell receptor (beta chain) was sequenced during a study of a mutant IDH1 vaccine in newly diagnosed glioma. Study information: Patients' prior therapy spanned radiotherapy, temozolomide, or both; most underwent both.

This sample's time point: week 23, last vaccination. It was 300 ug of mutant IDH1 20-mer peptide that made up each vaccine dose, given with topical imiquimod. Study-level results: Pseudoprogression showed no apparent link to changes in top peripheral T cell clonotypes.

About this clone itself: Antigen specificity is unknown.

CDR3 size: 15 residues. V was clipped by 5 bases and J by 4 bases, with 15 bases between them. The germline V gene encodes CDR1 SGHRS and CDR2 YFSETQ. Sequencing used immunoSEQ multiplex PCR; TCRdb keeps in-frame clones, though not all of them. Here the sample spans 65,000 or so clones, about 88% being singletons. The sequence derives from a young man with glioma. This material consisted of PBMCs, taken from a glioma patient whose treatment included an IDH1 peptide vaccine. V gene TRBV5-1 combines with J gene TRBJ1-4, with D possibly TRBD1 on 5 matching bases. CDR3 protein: CASSTTGGFNEKLFF. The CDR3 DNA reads TGCGCCAGCAGTACAACAGGAGGATTTAATGAAAAACTGTTTTTT. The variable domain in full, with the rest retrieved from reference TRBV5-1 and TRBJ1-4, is KAGVTQTPRYLIKTRGQQVTLSCSPISGHRSVSWYQQTPGQGLQFLFEYFSETQRNKGNFPGRFSGRQFSNSRSEMNVSTLELGDSALYLCASSTTGGFNEKLFFGSGTQLSVL.